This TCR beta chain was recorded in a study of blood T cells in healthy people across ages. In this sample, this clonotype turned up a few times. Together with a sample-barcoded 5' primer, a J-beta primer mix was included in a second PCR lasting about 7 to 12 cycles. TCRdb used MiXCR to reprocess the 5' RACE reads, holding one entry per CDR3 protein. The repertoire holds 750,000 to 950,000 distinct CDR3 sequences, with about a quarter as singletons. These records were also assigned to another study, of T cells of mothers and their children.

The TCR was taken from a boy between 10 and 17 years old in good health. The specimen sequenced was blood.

Here the CDR3 DNA reads TGTGCCAGCAGCCAAGTTACACCGGACGCCAAAAACATTCAGTACTTC. Amino acids: CASSQVTPDAKNIQYF. This sequence joins TRBV4-2 and TRBJ2-4, with unresolved D. The CDR3 totals 16 residues. Germline V gene sequence: CDR1 LGHNA, CDR2 YNFKEQ. V lost 1 base, J lost 1 base, and 11 bases lay in between.